The source of this TCR beta chain is a study of T cells after yellow fever vaccination. This clonotype was picked up many times. What it binds is not known. Study-level points and caveats: Weaker, the secondary response peaked sooner, at day 5 versus 15. Subsequent to the booster, the majority of primary-vaccination clones reappeared (96% CD4, 85% to 90% CD8). A minor fraction of clonotypes spanned both CD4 and CD8 compartments. FACS-sorted repertoires could contain abundant clonotypes contaminating from the bulk population.

CDR3 length: 16 residues. Germline V gives CDR1 SGHRS, CDR2 YFSETQ. V was pared by 2 bases and J by 0 bases, with 6 bases of the junction left unmatched. Via MiXCR, TCRdb re-called the 5' RACE reads, giving one row per CDR3 protein. The sample shows a few hundred thousand distinct CDR3 sequences, less than 9.5% of them seen only once. The chain employs TRBV5-1 and TRBJ2-3, with 7 bases fitting TRBD1. Material: PBMCs, obtained around 45 days after the first yellow fever vaccination. This clonotype was obtained from a man younger than 35 who received the YFV17D yellow fever vaccine. Here the CDR3 reads CASSFLGTASTDTQYF. CDR3 nucleotide sequence: TGCGCCAGCAGCTTCCTCGGGACAGCAAGCACAGATACGCAGTATTTT. The whole variable domain, filled in from reference TRBV5-1 and TRBJ2-3, reads KAGVTQTPRYLIKTRGQQVTLSCSPISGHRSVSWYQQTPGQGLQFLFEYFSETQRNKGNFPGRFSGRQFSNSRSEMNVSTLELGDSALYLCASSFLGTASTDTQYFGPGTRLTVL.